Each of the 19 T cell receptor beta chains below was sequenced from the same sample in a study of control samples from healthy donors and cancer patients. The protocol was immunoSEQ multiplex PCR, while the TCRdb copy is restricted to in-frame clones and leaves out a portion. The data contain 260,000 or so clones, almost 85% of them singletons. What was sequenced was PBMCs. The receptor set was obtained from a woman aged 55-69 years with lung cancer.

The chain carries TRBV12-3 or TRBV12-4 and TRBJ1-5, with no clear D. This CDR3 comprises 13 residues. Trimming cost V 2 bases and J 3 bases, with 5 bases left between them. This CDR3 is CASSLQVNQPQHF. CDR3 DNA sequence: TGTGCCAGCAGTTTACAGGTCAATCAGCCCCAGCATTTT.

This clone was recorded once. The chain combines TRBV19 with TRBJ1-6; D not resolved. Trimming removed 7 bases from V and 0 bases from J, with 7 bases in between. Germline loops: CDR1 LNHDA, CDR2 SQIVND (reference sequence). This CDR3 is built from 14 residues. The CDR3 DNA reads as TGTGCCAGTAATCCGAGCTCCTATAATTCACCCCTCCACTTT. Translated: CASNPSSYNSPLHF.

This rearrangement joins TRBV11-2 to TRBJ2-7; 8 bases match TRBD2. V lost 5 bases to trimming and J lost 2 bases; unmatched junction nucleotides: 8. CDR3 size: 15 residues. The germline gives CDR1 SGHAT, CDR2 FQNNGV. The CDR3 loop is CASSRSGGRTYEQYF. CDR3 nucleotides: TGTGCCAGCAGCCGAAGCGGGGGCCGTACCTACGAGCAGTACTTC.

Remarks on this clone: This CDR3 is also generated by other DNA sequences in the sample. This chain joins TRBV7-9 and TRBJ2-3, with 13 bases fitting TRBD2. The junction had 0 bases not matched to a gene; V was cut back by 3 bases and J by 3 bases. The CDR3 runs 15 residues. CDR1 is SEHNR, CDR2 FQNEAQ, per germline (reference sequence). The CDR3 nucleotides read TGTGCCAGCAGCTTGACTAGCGGGGGGACAGATACGCAGTATTTT. Translated, it gives CASSLTSGGTDTQYF. Combining the CDR3 with reference TRBV7-9 and TRBJ2-3 gives the whole variable domain DTGVSQNPRHKITKRGQNVTFRCDPISEHNRLYWYRQTLGQGPEFLTYFQNEAQLEKSRLLSDRFSAERPKGSFSTLEIQRTEQGDSAMYLCASSLTSGGTDTQYFGPGTRLTVL.

The gene calls are TRBV5-1 and TRBJ2-5; D is uncertain. Trimming removed 4 bases from V and 2 bases from J, with 6 bases in between. The CDR3 length is 12 residues. Germline V gives CDR1 SGHRS, CDR2 YFSETQ. The CDR3 protein is CASSQDQETQYF. CDR3 sequence (DNA): TGCGCCAGCAGCCAGGATCAAGAGACCCAGTACTTC.

The J gene is TRBJ1-5, the V gene TRBV6-5; a weak D match, TRBD1 (6 bases). Germline V gene sequence: CDR1 MNHEY, CDR2 SVGAGI. The ends were cut back, 7 bases at V and 4 bases at J, with 17 bases in the middle. This CDR3 region has 15 residues. CDR3 amino acids: CASTAGTLGNQPQHF. As DNA, the CDR3 is TGTGCCAGCACGGCCGGGACACTGGGGAATCAGCCCCAGCATTTT.

The V call is TRBV12-3 or TRBV12-4, the J call TRBJ1-2, with 7 nucleotides matching TRBD1. This CDR3 comprises 13 residues. V was clipped by 6 bases and J by 8 bases; unmatched bases: 9. The CDR3: CASSPRRGDGYTF. The CDR3 nucleotides are TGTGCCAGCAGCCCCCGCAGGGGGGACGGCTACACCTTC.

This clone was counted once. J is TRBJ2-1 and V is TRBV9; 9 positions match TRBD2. The CDR3 spans 13 residues. Per the germline V gene, CDR1 is SGDLS and CDR2 is YYNGEE. Trimming took 6 bases from V and 3 from J; bases not matched to a gene: 1. CDR3 region: CASNSGGYNEQFF. CDR3 DNA: TGTGCCAGCAATAGCGGGGGCTACAATGAGCAGTTCTTC.

The chain recombines TRBV19 with TRBJ1-2; D possibly corresponds to TRBD1 (5 bases). CDR3 length equals 16 residues. Germline CDR1 and CDR2: LNHDA and SQIVND (reference sequence). Trimming took off 5 bases at V and 4 bases at J, with 20 bases between the two ends. The CDR3 bases are TGTGCCAGTAGTTCCCTCGACAGTCTTGCGGCCTATGGCTACACCTTC. Its translation is CASSSLDSLAAYGYTF.

V and J are TRBV28 and TRBJ1-1; unclear D gene. Trimming stripped 2 bases from V and 3 bases from J, with 10 bases between. The CDR3 is 14 residues long. Looked up from germline, CDR1 is MDHEN and CDR2 is SYDVKM. In DNA form, the CDR3 reads TGTGCCAGCAGTTTAATGGGAGAGTACACTGAAGCTTTCTTT. This gives the protein CASSLMGEYTEAFF.

The J gene is TRBJ2-5, the V gene TRBV5-4; TRBD2 aligns across 10 bases. The CDR3 covers 14 residues. Germline V gene data show CDR1 as SGHNT and CDR2 as YYREEE (reference sequence). With 2 bases clipped from V and 6 bases from J, the junction kept 4 bases outside the gene matches. CDR3 bases: TGTGCCAGCAGCTTAGCGGGGGGGCAACAGACCCAGTACTTC. Protein sequence: CASSLAGGQQTQYF.

V gene TRBV7-4 combines with J gene TRBJ2-1; 10 nucleotides agree with TRBD1. The CDR3 is 19 residues long. The V gene end was trimmed by 2 bases and the J gene end by 0 bases; junction bases not matched to a gene: 10. CDR1 and CDR2 (germline): SGHVT, SQSDAQ. The CDR3 bases are TGTGCCAGCAGCTTAACGACAGGGGGCGAATGTCCCTCCTACAATGAGCAGTTCTTC. It is translated as CASSLTTGGECPSYNEQFF. The variable domain in full, completed from reference TRBV7-4 and TRBJ2-1, reads GAGVSQSPRYKVAKRGRDVALRCDSISGHVTLYWYRQTLGQGSEVLTYSQSDAQRDKSGRPSGRFSAERPERSVSTLKIQRTEQGDSAVYLCASSLTTGGECPSYNEQFFGPGTRLTVL.

A few counts support this clone. This chain joins TRBV18 and TRBJ2-7, with D possibly matching TRBD2 (6 bases). The V and J ends lost 1 base and 6 bases respectively, with 16 bases between them. This CDR3 comprises 15 residues. In germline, CDR1 is KGHSH, CDR2 LQKENI. The CDR3 region is CASSPRGAGTGEQYF. DNA for the CDR3: TGTGCCAGCTCACCACGCGGAGCAGGGACTGGCGAGCAGTACTTC.

This CDR3 reads CASRDRGGETQYF. The CDR3 nucleotides read TGTGCCAGTCGGGACAGGGGGGGGGAGACCCAGTACTTC. The genes are TRBV19 and TRBJ2-5, with 11 bases lining up with TRBD1. Losses at the gene ends were 8 bases for V and 5 bases for J; bases not matched to a gene: 4. Germline V CDR1 and CDR2: LNHDA, SQIVND (reference sequence). CDR3 size: 13 residues. The entire variable domain, with the rest obtained from reference TRBV19 and TRBJ2-5, is as follows: DGGITQSPKYLFRKEGQNVTLSCEQNLNHDAMYWYRQDPGQGLRLIYYSQIVNDFQKGDIAEGYSVSREKKESFPLTVTSAQKNPTAFYLCASRDRGGETQYFGPGTRLLVL.

This clone was counted between two and nine times. V gene TRBV4-2 combines with J gene TRBJ1-2; no reliable D call. CDR1 and CDR2 from the germline V gene are LGHNA and YNFKEQ. CDR3 length equals 15 residues. Trimming cost V 1 base and J 4 bases, with 13 bases left between them. This CDR3 is CASSQGNGGRYGYTF. The CDR3 DNA sequence: TGTGCCAGCAGCCAAGGGAATGGAGGTCGCTATGGCTACACCTTC.

The chain recombines TRBV18 with TRBJ1-1; D not resolved. The CDR3 covers 13 residues. Trimming removed 6 bases at V and 9 bases at J, with 17 bases between. Germline assignment: CDR1 KGHSH and CDR2 LQKENI. CDR3 DNA: TGTGCCAGCTCCCCAGAGGTGGCAGGTAAAGCTTTCTTT. As protein: CASSPEVAGKAFF. Together with reference TRBV18 and TRBJ1-1, the CDR3 gives the full variable domain: NAGVMQNPRHLVRRRGQEARLRCSPMKGHSHVYWYRQLPEEGLKFMVYLQKENIIDESGMPKERFSAEFPKEGPSILRIQQVVRGDSAAYFCASSPEVAGKAFFGQGTRLTVV.

This clone was recorded at least ten times. V gene TRBV7-9 combines with J gene TRBJ2-7, with TRBD2 identical over 9 bases. With 1 base clipped from V and 5 bases from J, the junction kept 6 bases outside the gene matches. CDR3 length equals 15 residues. Germline lookup yields CDR1 SEHNR and CDR2 FQNEAQ (reference sequence). CDR3 sequence (DNA): TGTGCCAGCAGCTTAGGGAGTAGCGGGAGAGACGAGCAGTACTTC. Its translation: CASSLGSSGRDEQYF.

The V call is TRBV28, the J call TRBJ1-1; 8 positions match TRBD1. The V and J ends lost 4 bases and 4 bases, in that order; junction bases with no gene match: 2. Germline CDR1 reads MDHEN; CDR2 reads SYDVKM. CDR3 size: 13 residues. For the CDR3, the DNA is TGTGCCAGCAGTTCCAGGGGGCCCACTGAAGCTTTCTTT. As protein: CASSSRGPTEAFF.

The CDR3 spells CAISETAGAGKETQYF. In DNA form, the CDR3 reads TGTGCCATCAGTGAGACAGCGGGGGCCGGGAAAGAGACCCAGTACTTC. The chain recombines TRBV10-3 with TRBJ2-5, with TRBD2 matching 8 bases. The trim removed 2 bases at V and 3 bases at J, leaving 8 bases unmatched. The CDR3 runs 16 residues. Germline V lookup: CDR1 ENHRY, CDR2 SYGVKD.